The 30 T cell receptor beta chains below all came from one sample that was sequenced in a study of molecular identifiers for immune sequencing clone quantification. TCRdb fed the PCR reads into MiXCR, producing one record per CDR3 protein. The sample has approximately 550,000 distinct CDR3 sequences; 20% to 25% are singletons. Sequenced sample: naive CD8+ T cells from blood, with Jurkat cell RNA spiked in. Subset meaning: FACS-sorted CD8+CD4-CCR7+CD45RA+ naive T cells. These receptors were obtained from a human donor in good health. Some libraries in this study had Jurkat cell RNA spiked in.

This clonotype was counted a few times. The chain is built from TRBV7-6 and TRBJ1-4, with 7 bases that match TRBD1. The germline V gene encodes CDR1 SGHVS and CDR2 FNYEAQ. The junction had 7 bases not matched to a gene; V was cut back by 1 base and J by 5 bases. CDR3 length: 16 residues. This CDR3 is CASSLGWGQKNEKLFF. The CDR3 DNA reads TGTGCCAGCAGCTTAGGATGGGGACAGAAAAATGAAAAACTGTTTTTT. The full variable domain, rest sourced from reference TRBV7-6 and TRBJ1-4, is GAGVSQSPRYKVTKRGQDVALRCDPISGHVSLYWYRQALGQGPEFLTYFNYEAQQDKSGLPNDRFSAERPEGSISTLTIQRTEQRDSAMYRCASSLGWGQKNEKLFFGSGTQLSVL.

As regards this clonotype: This may arise from a read error, as a much more abundant clone is one base away. The chain employs TRBV20-1 and TRBJ2-7, with TRBD2 identical over 10 bases. Germline V CDR1 and CDR2: DFQATT, SNEGSKA (reference sequence). V shed 3 bases, J shed 6 bases, and the junction held 5 bases outside the gene matches. The CDR3 is 13 residues long. The CDR3, as DNA: TGCAGTGCTAGGGCTAGCGGGAGTTGCGAGCAGTACTTC. Translating it yields CSARASGSCEQYF.

This clonotype has at least ten counts. J is TRBJ1-2 and V is TRBV27, with D unclear. The CDR3 spans 13 residues. Germline lookup yields CDR1 MNHEY and CDR2 SMNVEV (reference sequence). Trimming cost V 3 bases and J 8 bases, with 13 bases left between them. This CDR3 is CASSLNGQWGYTF. The CDR3 coding sequence is TGTGCCAGCAGTTTGAACGGTCAATGGGGCTACACCTTC.

This clonotype was counted many times. This chain links TRBV6-6 with TRBJ2-5; 9 bases agree with TRBD2. This CDR3 has 16 amino acids. The trim removed 2 bases at V and 0 bases at J, leaving 4 bases unmatched. Per germline, CDR1 MNHNY and CDR2 SVGAGI (reference sequence). CDR3 sequence (DNA): TGTGCCAGCAGTTACGGGAGCGGGGGGCACCAAGAGACCCAGTACTTC. Protein: CASSYGSGGHQETQYF.

The sample holds a few counts of this clonotype. The gene calls are TRBV7-9 and TRBJ1-2; 9 bases align to TRBD1. This CDR3 region has 15 residues. Losses at the gene ends were 5 bases for V and 5 bases for J; bases not matched to a gene: 9. The V gene's germline CDR1 is SEHNR and CDR2 FQNEAQ (reference sequence). CDR3 sequence (DNA): TGTGCCAGCAGCCCCCCGGGACAGGGAAAGTATGGCTACACCTTC. It translates to CASSPPGQGKYGYTF.

A note on this clonotype: A clone one base away is much larger, so this may be a read error. The chain employs TRBV6-2 or TRBV6-3 and TRBJ2-7; TRBD2 agrees at 8 bases. The CDR3 runs to 15 residues. Losses at the gene ends were 0 bases for V and 9 bases for J; bases not matched to a gene: 10. Germline V gives CDR1 MNHEY, CDR2 SVGEGT. CDR3: CASSYSVSGNGGQYF. The CDR3, as DNA: TGTGCCAGCAGTTACTCGGTTAGCGGGAACGGCGGGCAGTACTTC.

A remark on this clonotype: This may be a read error: a much more frequent sequence differs by one nucleotide. The chain uses TRBV7-9 and TRBJ2-5, with TRBD1 matching 7 bases. This CDR3 spans 14 amino acids. Germline V gene lookup returns CDR1 SEHNR and CDR2 FQNEAQ (reference sequence). CDR3 in DNA: TGTGCCAGCAGCCAGGGGGTTAACCAAGAGACCCAGCACTTC. Its protein is CASSQGVNQETQHF.

The chain combines TRBV14 with TRBJ1-6; D unresolved. The V end was cut by 0 bases, the J end by 8 bases, with 11 bases between. The germline V gene has CDR1 SGHDN and CDR2 FVKESK. CDR3 size: 15 residues. The CDR3 reads CASSQEGFVYSPLHF. For the CDR3, the DNA is TGTGCCAGCAGCCAAGAGGGGTTTGTGTATTCACCCCTCCACTTT.

This clonotype was observed at least ten times. The V and J genes are TRBV6-5 and TRBJ2-2; 10 nucleotides line up with TRBD1. Per the germline V gene, CDR1 is MNHEY and CDR2 is SVGAGI. CDR3 length equals 16 residues. V dropped 7 bases and J dropped 6; count of bases not matched to a gene: 11. The DNA of the CDR3 is TGTGCCAGCAACTCGCCGGGACAGGGGTCTTCCGGGGAGCTGTTTTTT. Translation gives CASNSPGQGSSGELFF.

A word on this clonotype: Just one base apart from a much larger clone, this may be a read error. The CDR3 protein is CVSSYQGSEQYF. CDR3 coding DNA: TGTGTCAGCAGTTACCAGGGTAGCGAGCAGTACTTC. The V and J genes are TRBV6-5 and TRBJ2-7, with D possibly matching TRBD1 (5 bases). The CDR3 extends over 12 amino acids. Germline V gene data show CDR1 as MNHEY and CDR2 as SVGAGI.

The count of this clonotype is one. This may be a read error, as it is one base from a much larger clone. The chain uses TRBV19 and TRBJ1-1; no firm D call. This CDR3 contains 13 residues. Germline V lookup: CDR1 LNHDA, CDR2 SQIVND (reference sequence). The CDR3: CASSLQTNTDAFF. As DNA, the CDR3 is TGTGCCAGTTCACTACAAACGAACACTGACGCTTTCTTT.

The chain employs TRBV11-2 and TRBJ2-5; 10 positions match TRBD2. The germline gives CDR1 SGHAT, CDR2 FQNNGV. The CDR3 consists of 18 residues. V trimming: 2 bases; J trimming: 4 bases; junction bases outside the gene matches: 13. For the CDR3, the DNA is TGTGCCAGCAGCTTACTCGGGGCTAGCGGGGGCTATATAGAGACCCAGTACTTC. This sequence encodes CASSLLGASGGYIETQYF.

A word on this clonotype: A read error may explain this, as a much larger clone is one base away. The J gene is TRBJ2-7, the V gene TRBV7-7; the D gene could be TRBD1 or TRBD2 (6 bases each). The CDR3 contains 14 residues. Germline V gene lookup returns CDR1 SSHAT and CDR2 FNYEAQ (reference sequence). CDR3 amino acids: CASSAGQEDFELYF. CDR3 nucleotide sequence: TGTGCCAGCAGCGCGGGACAAGAAGACTTCGAGCTGTACTTC.

This clonotype was recorded a few times. The CDR3 ends on some other residue instead of the conserved phenylalanine or tryptophan, so this is likely a read error. This chain joins TRBV7-9 and TRBJ1-5; D is ambiguous. Trimming shortened V by 1 base and J by 9 bases, and 7 bases separated the two germline ends. This CDR3 has 12 residues. CDR1 SEHNR and CDR2 FQNEAQ come from the germline V gene (reference sequence). CDR3 DNA: TGTGCCAGCAGCTTAGAAGGGTGGCCCCAGCATCTT. This translates into CASSLEGWPQHL.

This clonotype has a count of ten or more. V usage is TRBV7-9 and J usage is TRBJ2-7; 9 bases align to TRBD2. Germline CDR1 reads SEHNR; CDR2 reads FQNEAQ (reference sequence). The CDR3 extends over 18 amino acids. Trimming removed 4 bases from V and 0 bases from J; junction bases left unmatched: 13. CDR3 sequence: CASSSPTPREGTSYEQYF. The CDR3 bases are TGTGCCAGCAGCTCCCCAACACCGCGGGAGGGGACCTCCTACGAGCAGTACTTC.

As regards this clonotype: A single base separates this from a much larger clone, so it may be a read error. J is TRBJ1-1 and V is TRBV5-6; D remains unclear. The CDR3 extends over 12 amino acids. The germline V gene encodes CDR1 SGHDT and CDR2 YYEEEE. V shed 6 bases and J shed 7 bases, with 13 bases lying between them. CDR3 sequence reads: CASTYGVLEAFF. CDR3 DNA sequence: TGTGCCAGCACTTATGGAGTCCTTGAAGCTTTCTTT.

This clonotype was observed many times. V gene TRBV7-9 combines with J gene TRBJ2-4, with D unclear. From germline, CDR1 is SEHNR and CDR2 FQNEAQ (reference sequence). The CDR3 totals 16 residues. V lost 4 bases, J lost 1 base, and 14 bases lay in between. In DNA form, the CDR3 reads TGTGCCAGCAGCTCCTCCATCTCCTGGGCCAAAAACATTCAGTACTTC. Encoded protein: CASSSSISWAKNIQYF.

This clonotype occurred many times. The chain uses TRBV29-1 and TRBJ2-7; TRBD2 matches 7 bases. Germline V lookup: CDR1 SQVTM, CDR2 ANQGSEA. With 7 bases clipped from V and 3 bases from J, the junction kept 6 bases outside the gene matches. The CDR3 has 12 residues. This chain's CDR3 is CSARGVSYEQYF. The CDR3 region has the DNA TGCAGCGCTCGGGGGGTTAGCTACGAGCAGTACTTC.

Of note for this clonotype: A much larger clone lies one base from this, so it may be a read error. The chain recombines TRBV6-2 or TRBV6-3 with TRBJ1-1, with D unresolved. CDR3 length: 12 residues. CDR1 and CDR2 (germline): MNHEY, SVGEGT. CDR3 sequence: CASSYNGAEASF. CDR3 DNA: TGTGCCAGCAGTTACAATGGTGCTGAAGCTTCCTTT.

A remark on this clonotype: A much bigger clone sits one base away, suggesting this may be a read error. This chain connects TRBV7-9 to TRBJ2-2; possibly TRBD1 or TRBD2 for D (5 bases each). Germline V gene data show CDR1 as SEHNR and CDR2 as FQNEAQ (reference sequence). With 7 bases removed from V and 9 bases from J, the gap between germline ends came to 21 bases. This CDR3 is 15 amino acids long. For the CDR3, the DNA is TGTGCCAGCACCCAGACGGGGCAGTCCGCCAGGGAGCTGTTTTTT. This codes for CASTQTGQSARELFF.

This clonotype was observed a handful of times. This sequence joins TRBV6-5 and TRBJ2-3; 10 bases match TRBD2. V trimming: 2 bases; J trimming: 7 bases; junction bases outside the gene matches: 6. The CDR3 covers 15 residues. CDR1 and CDR2 from the germline V gene are MNHEY and SVGAGI. This CDR3 reads CASSYVASGRNTQYF. CDR3 nucleotides: TGTGCCAGCAGTTACGTCGCTAGCGGGAGAAATACGCAGTATTTT.

The rearrangement joins TRBV6-1 to TRBJ1-1, with D perhaps TRBD1 (5 bases). V gave up 8 bases and J gave up 3 bases, with 13 bases separating them. The length of the CDR3 is 13 residues. Per the germline V gene, CDR1 is MNHNS and CDR2 is SASEGT. This CDR3 reads CASWGFSHTEAFF. CDR3 nucleotides: TGTGCCAGCTGGGGGTTCTCGCACACTGAAGCTTTCTTT.

In regard to this clonotype: A much larger clone differs from this one at a single base, so this may be a read error. CDR3 loop: CASTHSGFFDQPQHF. As DNA, the CDR3 is TGTGCCAGCACCCACTCCGGGTTCTTCGATCAGCCCCAGCATTTT. The chain carries TRBV6-1 and TRBJ1-5; D unclear. V was clipped by 7 bases and J by 5 bases, with 18 bases between them. There are 15 residues in the CDR3. The V gene's germline CDR1 is MNHNS and CDR2 SASEGT.

This clonotype was picked up a small number of times. This chain joins TRBV13 and TRBJ2-7; D may be TRBD1 or TRBD2 (5 bases each). The germline V gene has CDR1 PRHDT and CDR2 FYEKMQ (reference sequence). V was cut by 5 bases and J by 6 bases, with 14 bases left in between. The CDR3 sequence is 13 residues long. CDR3: CASSPSGAREQYF. The CDR3 DNA follows: TGTGCCAGCAGCCCCTCCGGGGCTCGCGAGCAGTACTTC.

The V gene is TRBV27, the J gene TRBJ1-2; 8 nucleotides align to TRBD1. V shed 5 bases, J shed 3 bases, and the junction held 5 bases outside the gene matches. This CDR3 is 14 amino acids long. Germline V lookup: CDR1 MNHEY, CDR2 SMNVEV (reference sequence). The CDR3 reads CASSTTGGYYGYTF. CDR3 DNA: TGTGCCAGCAGTACAACAGGGGGTTACTATGGCTACACCTTC.

This clonotype was detected many times. The rearrangement uses TRBV6-5 and TRBJ2-3; no reliable D call. V lost 4 bases, J lost 8 bases, and 13 bases lay in between. The CDR3 contains 13 residues. From germline, CDR1 is MNHEY and CDR2 SVGAGI. CDR3 loop: CASSSMEGGTQYF. In nucleotides, the CDR3 is TGTGCCAGCAGTTCCATGGAAGGCGGTACGCAGTATTTT.

The chain combines TRBV20-1 with TRBJ2-1; 11 bases are a match to TRBD2. The CDR3 loop spans 18 amino acids. Trimming removed 1 base from V and 4 bases from J; junction bases left unmatched: 12. Germline V gene sequence: CDR1 DFQATT, CDR2 SNEGSKA (reference sequence). CDR3 nucleotide sequence: TGCAGTGCTAGAGGGAGAGTTAGCGGGAGGGCAGTATACAATGAGCAGTTCTTC. It translates to CSARGRVSGRAVYNEQFF.

CDR3 sequence (DNA): TGTGCCACCAATCCTGGGGACGGGGCCACAGATACGCAGTATTTT. Translated: CATNPGDGATDTQYF. The genes are TRBV28 and TRBJ2-3; perhaps D is TRBD1 or TRBD2 (5 bases each). V was clipped by 10 bases and J by 2 bases, with 19 bases between them. The CDR3 is 15 amino acids. CDR1 and CDR2 (germline): MDHEN, SYDVKM.

This clonotype was recorded many times. This chain uses TRBV19 with TRBJ2-7, with 10 positions matching TRBD2. Germline loops: CDR1 LNHDA, CDR2 SQIVND (reference sequence). Losses at the gene ends were 4 bases for V and 3 bases for J; bases not matched to a gene: 6. CDR3 length: 15 residues. The CDR3 here is CASSSTSGTFYEQYF. DNA for the CDR3: TGTGCCAGTAGTAGCACTAGCGGGACCTTCTACGAGCAGTACTTC.

As concerns this clonotype: This is likely a read error, given that the CDR3 carries no conserved phenylalanine or tryptophan at its end. The chain joins TRBV15 to TRBJ2-3; D may correspond to TRBD1 or TRBD2 (5 bases each). The CDR3 length is 17 residues. The germline V gene encodes CDR1 LNHNV and CDR2 YYDKDF (reference sequence). The germline V and J ends were trimmed by 2 bases and 2 bases, with 17 bases remaining between them. CDR3 loop: CATSRLGNWGTTDTQYI. The CDR3 nucleotides are TGTGCCACCAGCAGATTGGGAAACTGGGGGACCACAGATACGCAGTATATT.